Listed here are 13 T cell receptor beta chains from one sample, sequenced in a study of blood T cell repertoires in COVID-19. The repertoire was sequenced with immunoSEQ multiplex PCR; TCRdb's copy has only in-frame clones and lacks some. The sample contains fewer than 200,000 clones, around three quarters of which appear only once. Input material: PBMCs or T cells enriched from blood (not recorded which). The source is a woman in her 70s in a cohort exposed to, infected with or recovered from COVID-19 (not recorded which).

The chain combines TRBV6-6 with TRBJ1-1; D is perhaps TRBD1 (6 bases). Per germline, CDR1 MNHNY and CDR2 SVGAGI (reference sequence). The CDR3 loop spans 14 amino acids. The germline V and J ends were trimmed by 4 bases and 1 base, with 10 bases remaining between them. The CDR3 loop reads CASSSNRANTEAFF. CDR3 bases: TGTGCCAGCAGTTCCAACAGGGCGAACACTGAAGCTTTCTTT.

The CDR3 DNA sequence: TGCAGTGCTAGTTCCTGGGGACAGACTCAATATAATTCACCCCTCCACTTT. Amino acids: CSASSWGQTQYNSPLHF. The chain joins TRBV20-1 to TRBJ1-6, with 7 bases identical to TRBD1. V gave up 3 bases and J gave up 4 bases; unmatched junction bases: 12. CDR1 is DFQATT and CDR2 is SNEGSKA in the germline V gene (reference sequence). This CDR3 spans 17 amino acids.

The chain is built from TRBV5-1 and TRBJ2-7; 10 bases match TRBD1. This CDR3 contains 15 residues. The germline gives CDR1 SGHRS, CDR2 YFSETQ. The trim removed 2 bases at V and 1 base at J, leaving 3 bases unmatched. CDR3 in amino acids: CASSFRQGASYEQYF. CDR3 in DNA: TGCGCCAGCAGCTTCAGACAGGGGGCTTCCTACGAGCAGTACTTC.

Turning to this clone: Other DNA sequences in the same sample also yield this CDR3. The J gene is TRBJ1-1, the V gene TRBV6-5; 8 bases fit TRBD1. The CDR3 has 13 residues. V shed 2 bases, J shed 5 bases, and the junction held 1 base outside the gene matches. Germline V gives CDR1 MNHEY, CDR2 SVGAGI. CDR3 bases: TGTGCCAGCAGTTACAACAGGGGGACTGAAGCTTTCTTT. Amino acids: CASSYNRGTEAFF.

The genes are TRBV18 and TRBJ2-6; possibly TRBD1 for D (5 bases). V shed 3 bases and J shed 0 bases, with 12 bases lying between them. Per the germline V gene, CDR1 is KGHSH and CDR2 is LQKENI. CDR3 length equals 17 residues. CDR3 DNA sequence: TGTGCCAGCTCACCTCCTACAGGTCCCTCTGGGGCCAACGTCCTGACTTTC. The encoded protein is CASSPPTGPSGANVLTF.

This clone was seen just once. The V gene is TRBV11-2, the J gene TRBJ2-7; weak D call: TRBD1 (6 bases). The CDR3 is 14 residues long. Germline lookup yields CDR1 SGHAT and CDR2 FQNNGV. Trimming removed 5 bases from V and 0 bases from J, with 11 bases in between. The CDR3 DNA reads TGTGCCAGCAGCCTACTGGACAGCTCCTACGAGCAGTACTTC. Amino acids: CASSLLDSSYEQYF.

The gene calls are TRBV5-1 and TRBJ2-5; 8 nucleotides match TRBD1. Looked up from germline, CDR1 is SGHRS and CDR2 is YFSETQ. V dropped 4 bases and J dropped 3; count of bases not matched to a gene: 14. There are 17 residues in the CDR3. The CDR3 nucleotides are TGCGCCAGCAGCACTCAGGGGGCTTGGGGCGGCAAAGAGACCCAGTACTTC. Encoded protein: CASSTQGAWGGKETQYF.

The chain recombines TRBV28 with TRBJ1-6, with 10 bases that match TRBD1. Germline assignment: CDR1 MDHEN and CDR2 SYDVKM. CDR3 length equals 16 residues. Trimming cost V 2 bases and J 10 bases; bases outside gene matches: 8. The CDR3 DNA is TGTGCCAGCAGTTTACGACAGGGGGCTATTGGATCACCCCTCCACTTT. This translates into CASSLRQGAIGSPLHF.

This clone was observed a single time. This chain joins TRBV28 and TRBJ1-5; unclear D gene. The CDR3 totals 12 residues. CDR1 MDHEN and CDR2 SYDVKM come from the germline V gene. Trimming left V 3 bases short and J 6 bases short, with 6 bases between. CDR3 in amino acids: CASSFDSQPQHF. As DNA, the CDR3 is TGTGCCAGCAGTTTCGATAGTCAGCCCCAGCATTTT.

The sample holds a few counts of this clone. The chain has TRBV18 and TRBJ2-1, with 12 bases lining up with TRBD2. Trimming took 2 bases from V and 0 from J; bases not matched to a gene: 11. This CDR3 is built from 20 residues. The germline CDR1 and CDR2 sequences are KGHSH and LQKENI. The CDR3 reads CASSPSVGLAGPSSYNEQFF. The CDR3 coding sequence is TGTGCCAGCTCACCAAGTGTGGGACTAGCGGGTCCGTCCTCCTACAATGAGCAGTTCTTC.

This chain connects TRBV7-6 to TRBJ1-1, with D perhaps TRBD1 (6 bases). The length of the CDR3 is 16 residues. CDR1 and CDR2 (germline): SGHVS, FNYEAQ. The V and J ends lost 4 bases and 1 base respectively, with 16 bases between them. The CDR3 DNA follows: TGTGCCAGCAGCTCGCTGGTCTTACAGGGGAACACTGAAGCTTTCTTT. Its protein product is CASSSLVLQGNTEAFF.

The chain recombines TRBV30 with TRBJ1-1; 8 bases agree with TRBD1. V lost 2 bases to trimming and J lost 1 base; unmatched junction nucleotides: 6. Germline V gene data show CDR1 as GTSNPN and CDR2 as SVGIG (reference sequence). The CDR3 sequence is 15 residues long. CDR3 residues: CAWSNLGQGNTEAFF. As DNA, the CDR3 is TGTGCCTGGAGTAACTTAGGACAGGGGAACACTGAAGCTTTCTTT.

The chain is built from TRBV10-3 and TRBJ2-4, with 10 bases aligning to TRBD2. The CDR3 totals 16 residues. The germline gives CDR1 ENHRY, CDR2 SYGVKD. Trimming at V came to 5 bases and at J to 2 bases, leaving 6 bases not matched to a gene. The CDR3 reads CAISHKREGSKNIQYF. The CDR3 nucleotides are TGTGCCATCAGTCATAAGCGGGAGGGGTCCAAAAACATTCAGTACTTC.